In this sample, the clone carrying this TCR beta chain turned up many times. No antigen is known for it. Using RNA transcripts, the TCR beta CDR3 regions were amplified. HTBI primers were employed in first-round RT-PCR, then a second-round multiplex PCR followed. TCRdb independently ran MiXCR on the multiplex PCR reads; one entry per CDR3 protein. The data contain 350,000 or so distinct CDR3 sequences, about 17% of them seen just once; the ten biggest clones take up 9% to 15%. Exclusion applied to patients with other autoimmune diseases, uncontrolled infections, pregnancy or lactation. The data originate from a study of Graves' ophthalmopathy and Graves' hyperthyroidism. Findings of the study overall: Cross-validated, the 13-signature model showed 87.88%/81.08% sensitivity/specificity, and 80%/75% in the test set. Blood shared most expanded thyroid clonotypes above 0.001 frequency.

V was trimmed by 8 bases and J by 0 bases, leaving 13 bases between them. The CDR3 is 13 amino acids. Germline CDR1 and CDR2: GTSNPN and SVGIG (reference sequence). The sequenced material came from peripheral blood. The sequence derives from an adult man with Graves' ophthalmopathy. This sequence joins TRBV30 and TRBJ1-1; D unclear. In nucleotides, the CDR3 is TGTGCCCGAACGGAGGACTTGAACACTGAAGCTTTCTTT. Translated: CARTEDLNTEAFF.